These T cell receptor beta chains were read from a single sample in a study of long-term antiretroviral therapy in people with HIV. TCRdb keeps only in-frame clones here, not all; method: immunoSEQ multiplex PCR. This sample has about 33,000 clones; 78% occur once, and the top ten carry approximately 7.6%. Sequenced here: unsorted PBMCs, sampled 3.1 years after starting antiretroviral therapy. Receptor source: a woman aged 45-59 years with HIV. The CDR3 runs from the conserved cysteine through the conserved F or W. D genes are given only for firm matches. Rows give clone size only sometimes, using once, few, many, or a class for an expanded clone.

>TRBJ1-2|TRBV7-9|few|-
TGTGCCAGCAGCTTTGTGGATTCTAACTATGGCTACACCTTC
CASSFVDSNYGYTF
>TRBJ2-3|TRBV2|-|TRBD2
TGTGCCAGCAAATTAGCGGGGGTACAAGCAGATACGCAGTATTTT
CASKLAGVQADTQYF
>TRBJ2-2|TRBV5-4|-|TRBD2
TGTGCCAGCAGCTTGCCGGCGGGGGGTTTGCGCGGGGAGCTGTTTTTT
CASSLPAGGLRGELFF
>TRBJ1-6|TRBV15|few|-
TGTGCCACCAGCAGCGACAACATAGTTTGGGCTGTAGATAATTCACCCCTCCACTTT
CATSSDNIVWAVDNSPLHF
>TRBJ2-5|TRBV10-3|-|TRBD2
TGTGCCACCGGGACTAGCGGGGGGGCCGGAGAGACCCAGTACTTC
CATGTSGGAGETQYF
>TRBJ2-7|TRBV11-2|-|TRBD1
TGTGCCAGCAGCTTAGATCGGGACAGGGGCGTCTTGTACTTC
CASSLDRDRGVLYF
>TRBJ2-7|TRBV5-6|few|TRBD1
TGTGCCAGCAGCCTGCGGACAGGGACAAGCGAGCAGTACTTC
CASSLRTGTSEQYF
>TRBJ2-7|TRBV2|-|TRBD1
TGTGCCAGCAGCCTAGGCAGGGGGCTGGGGGAGCAGTACTTC
CASSLGRGLGEQYF
>TRBJ2-3|TRBV5-1|-|-
TGCGCCAGCAGCTCCGAAGGGAATACGCAGTATTTT
CASSSEGNTQYF
>TRBJ2-1|TRBV7-9|-|TRBD1
TGTGCCAGCAGCCGACAGGGTAACGACAATGAGCAGTTCTTC
CASSRQGNDNEQFF
>TRBJ1-2|TRBV5-5|-|TRBD1
TGTGCCAGCAGCTTGACGGGACAGGGAAGCTATGGCTACACCTTC
CASSLTGQGSYGYTF
>TRBJ1-3|TRBV19|few|TRBD1
TGTGCCAGTAGCTTCGACAGGGCTGGTGGAAACACCATATATTTT
CASSFDRAGGNTIYF
>TRBJ1-1|TRBV5-1|few|-
TGCGCCAGCAGCTTGGCCGCACAGATCAACACTGAAGCTTTCTTT
CASSLAAQINTEAFF
>TRBJ2-2|TRBV7-9|-|TRBD1
TGTGCCAGCAGCTTAACGACAGGGGACGGGGAGCTGTTTTTT
CASSLTTGDGELFF